The present T cell receptor (beta chain) was sequenced within a study of cytomegalovirus exposure and HLA in healthy donors. General study results and limits: A list of 164 TCR beta chains associated with cytomegalovirus was given. A later analysis found common viral pathogens apparently linked to several of the most significant clusters. In an earlier analysis, about 87% or about 30%: the productive usage of most TCR beta V segments. Researchers reportedly found TCR beta sequences accurately predicted most subjects' HLA-A and HLA-B alleles.

In its sample, this clone was seen once. The antigen remains unidentified. The PCR was carried out with 60 Vbeta primers and 13 Jbeta primers. The table came from immunoSEQ multiplex PCR; TCRdb's copy has only in-frame clones and leaves some out. The data show roughly 130,000 clones, with roughly 88% seen just once and roughly 0.5% held by the top ten. The V end lost 0 bases, the J end lost 1 base, and 12 bases lay between the germline ends. The CDR3 has 16 residues. Germline V CDR1 and CDR2: GTSNPN, SVGIG (reference sequence). The sequencing input was PBMCs. This sequence originates from a woman between 40 and 55 years old in good health and CMV-seronegative. The V gene is TRBV30, the J gene TRBJ1-4; D might be TRBD1 (5 bases). CDR3 in amino acids: CAWSVGVWGTNEKLFF. For the CDR3, the DNA is TGTGCCTGGAGTGTAGGGGTGTGGGGAACTAATGAAAAACTGTTTTTT. Full variable domain (outside the CDR3, taken from reference TRBV30 and TRBJ1-4): SQTIHQWPATLVQPVGSPLSLECTVEGTSNPNLYWYRQAAGRGLQLLFYSVGIGQISSEVPQNLSASRPQDRQFILSSKKLLLSDSGFYLCAWSVGVWGTNEKLFFGSGTQLSVL.